Each of the 20 T cell receptor beta chains below was sequenced from the same sample in a study of blood T cell repertoires in COVID-19. Sequenced by immunoSEQ multiplex PCR; TCRdb stores in-frame clones only, minus some. The sample includes 350,000 to 450,000 clones, 80% to 90% of them seen just once. Sequences were obtained from peripheral blood. These receptors were collected from a woman aged 60-70 years with COVID-19, enrolled during active disease.

The rearrangement links TRBV28 to TRBJ2-5, with a weak D call TRBD1 (6 bases). Between the trimmed V and J ends, which lost 2 bases and 0 bases, there was a span of 19 bases. The CDR3 extends over 18 amino acids. The germline CDR1 and CDR2 sequences are MDHEN and SYDVKM. CDR3 sequence reads: CASSLNRAYFDHQETQYF. CDR3 sequence (DNA): TGTGCCAGCAGTTTAAACAGGGCGTACTTCGACCACCAAGAGACCCAGTACTTC.

This rearrangement joins TRBV24-1 to TRBJ2-7; weak D call: TRBD1 (5 bases). This CDR3 is built from 13 residues. Germline V gene sequence: CDR1 KGHDR, CDR2 SFDVKD. V dropped 3 bases and J dropped 3 bases, with 8 bases sitting between them. CDR3 DNA: TGTGCCACCAGTGATATCACAGGCTACGAGCAGTACTTC. Translating gives CATSDITGYEQYF.

The chain couples TRBV10-3 to TRBJ1-1; D gene ambiguous. This CDR3 region has 14 residues. In germline, CDR1 is ENHRY, CDR2 SYGVKD. V lost 4 bases and J lost 4, with 13 bases in between. Here the CDR3 DNA reads TGTGCCATCAGTGGAGGCGAGGTAGCCACTGAAGCTTTCTTT. It is translated as CAISGGEVATEAFF.

The rearrangement uses TRBV5-1 and TRBJ2-7; D might be TRBD1 (6 bases). The ends were cut back, 7 bases at V and 3 bases at J, with 17 bases in the middle. The CDR3 runs to 14 residues. Germline values: CDR1 SGHRS, CDR2 YFSETQ. The CDR3 loop reads CASALQGIGYEQYF. The CDR3 bases are TGCGCCAGCGCCTTACAGGGAATAGGCTACGAGCAGTACTTC.

The chain joins TRBV5-5 to TRBJ1-5; 9 positions agree with TRBD1. With V trimmed by 0 bases and J by 6 bases, 4 bases remained unmatched. CDR1 is SGHKS, CDR2 YYEKEE, per germline (reference sequence). The CDR3 is 15 amino acids. The CDR3 sequence is CASSLGQGESQPQHF. In DNA, the CDR3 is TGTGCCAGCAGCTTGGGACAGGGGGAATCTCAGCCCCAGCATTTT.

The chain uses TRBV5-1 and TRBJ2-3; 13 bases align to TRBD2. The CDR3 runs to 15 residues. The J segment lost 6 bases and the V segment lost 4 bases, leaving 5 bases of the junction unmatched. Germline-derived CDR1 and CDR2 are SGHRS and YFSETQ. Written as DNA, the CDR3 is TGCGCCAGCAGCGCCGGACTAGCGGGGGTGGATACGCAGTATTTT. Protein product: CASSAGLAGVDTQYF. The variable domain in full, with the rest retrieved from reference TRBV5-1 and TRBJ2-3, is KAGVTQTPRYLIKTRGQQVTLSCSPISGHRSVSWYQQTPGQGLQFLFEYFSETQRNKGNFPGRFSGRQFSNSRSEMNVSTLELGDSALYLCASSAGLAGVDTQYFGPGTRLTVL.

The chain is built from TRBV11-2 and TRBJ2-2; D possibly corresponds to TRBD2 (6 bases). CDR1 SGHAT and CDR2 FQNNGV come from the germline V gene. This CDR3 is 15 amino acids long. Trimming took off 1 base at V and 1 base at J, with 7 bases between the two ends. CDR3 residues: CASSLGGVNTGELFF. The CDR3 bases are TGTGCCAGCAGCTTAGGCGGGGTGAACACCGGGGAGCTGTTTTTT.

This rearrangement joins TRBV4-3 to TRBJ2-3; 8 nucleotides align to TRBD2. The ends lost 4 bases at V and 2 bases at J; junction bases unmatched: 5. The V gene's germline CDR1 is LGHNA and CDR2 YSLEER. The length of the CDR3 is 15 residues. The CDR3 coding sequence is TGCGCCAGCAGCCCGACTAGCGCCACCACAGATACGCAGTATTTT. This sequence encodes CASSPTSATTDTQYF.

Remarks on this clone: One end of the junction is discordant with germline, which a read error may explain. This chain joins TRBV24-1 and TRBJ2-7; D possibly corresponds to TRBD2 (6 bases). CDR1 and CDR2 (germline): KGHDR, SFDVKD. This CDR3 is built from 16 residues. The CDR3 sequence is CATSGGDARGSCEQYF. Written as DNA, the CDR3 is TGTGCCACCAGTGGGGGGGACGCTCGTGGATCCTGCGAGCAGTACTTC.

The chain has TRBV7-2 and TRBJ2-1; 9 nucleotides match TRBD1. The V segment lost 2 bases and the J segment 7 bases; nucleotides outside the gene matches: 6. CDR1 and CDR2 from the germline V gene are SGHTA and FQGNSA. CDR3 length: 15 amino acids. CDR3 in DNA: TGTGCCAGCAGCTTACAACAGGGGGCGCGAAATGAGCAGTTCTTC. It translates to CASSLQQGARNEQFF.

Turning to this clone: Other DNA sequences in this sample translate to the same CDR3. The rearrangement joins TRBV4-2 to TRBJ2-5, with 11 bases identical to TRBD2. Germline CDR1 is LGHNA and CDR2 is YNFKEQ. V was clipped by 0 bases and J by 5 bases; unmatched bases: 2. The length of the CDR3 is 15 residues. The chain's CDR3 is CASSQETSGGETQYF. DNA of the CDR3: TGTGCCAGCAGCCAAGAAACTAGCGGGGGCGAGACCCAGTACTTC.

In its sample, this clone was seen a few times. V usage is TRBV7-3 and J usage is TRBJ1-5; TRBD1 is a possible D gene (5 bases). CDR1 and CDR2 (germline): SGHTA, FQGTGA. Trimming stripped 2 bases from V and 6 bases from J, with 8 bases between. The CDR3 is 13 amino acids. The CDR3: CASSLGAPQPQHF. In DNA form, the CDR3 reads TGTGCCAGCAGCTTAGGGGCACCTCAGCCCCAGCATTTT.

The chain carries TRBV6-5 and TRBJ1-1, with D hard to call. The CDR3 loop spans 13 amino acids. CDR1 MNHEY and CDR2 SVGAGI come from the germline V gene. With 7 bases removed from V and 5 bases from J, the gap between germline ends came to 14 bases. The CDR3 DNA reads TGTGCCAGCAACGTGCACGTCCGGACTGAAGCTTTCTTT. Encoded protein: CASNVHVRTEAFF.

This clone was seen a single time. This clone may be a read error of a much larger clone one base away. The J gene is TRBJ2-2, the V gene TRBV12-3 or TRBV12-4; D remains ambiguous. V was pared by 6 bases and J by 2 bases, with 4 bases between. The CDR3 has 12 residues. The CDR3 here is CASSLNTGELFF. As DNA, the CDR3 is TGTGCCAGCAGCCTTAACACCGGGGAGCTGTTTTTT.

Points on this clone: Other DNA variants within this sample encode the same CDR3. The J gene is TRBJ1-2, the V gene TRBV4-3; TRBD1 aligns across 9 bases. The trim removed 3 bases at V and 7 bases at J, leaving 0 bases unmatched. Germline CDR1 is LGHNA and CDR2 is YSLEER. CDR3 length: 12 amino acids. CDR3 coding DNA: TGCGCCAGCAGCCAGGACAGGGGTGGCTACACCTTC. This encodes CASSQDRGGYTF.

V and J are TRBV12-3 or TRBV12-4 and TRBJ2-2; the D is unclear. Trimming took off 2 bases at V and 5 bases at J, with 6 bases between the two ends. The CDR3 has 13 amino acids. The CDR3 protein is CASSLIQTGELFF. In DNA form, the CDR3 reads TGTGCCAGCAGTTTAATACAGACCGGGGAGCTGTTTTTT.

This clone was recorded once. The chain uses TRBV5-1 and TRBJ1-1; 7 bases line up with TRBD1. The J segment lost 5 bases and the V segment lost 0 bases, leaving 7 bases of the junction unmatched. From germline, CDR1 is SGHRS and CDR2 YFSETQ. This CDR3 region has 15 residues. The CDR3 here is CASSLAGQVGTEAFF. CDR3 in DNA: TGCGCCAGCAGCTTGGCCGGACAGGTGGGGACTGAAGCTTTCTTT.

CDR3 DNA sequence: TGTGCCAGCTCACCCGCTAGGCAGGGGATTGGGCAGCCCCAGCATTTT. Its protein product is CASSPARQGIGQPQHF. The chain is built from TRBV18 and TRBJ1-5; TRBD1 is a possible D gene (6 bases). The germline V gene encodes CDR1 KGHSH and CDR2 LQKENI. The CDR3 has 16 amino acids. V was clipped by 3 bases and J by 7 bases, with 19 bases between them.

The genes are TRBV5-4 and TRBJ2-1; D remains unclear. Trimming cost V 0 bases and J 9 bases, with 10 bases left between them. The CDR3 has 13 residues. The germline CDR1 and CDR2 sequences are SGHNT and YYREEE (reference sequence). The CDR3 DNA reads as TGTGCCAGCAGCTTGGTAGTTGCTGTTGAGCAGTTCTTC. It encodes CASSLVVAVEQFF.

This clone was detected only a few times. The gene calls are TRBV30 and TRBJ1-1, with 7 positions matching TRBD1. The trim removed 2 bases at V and 1 base at J, leaving 16 bases unmatched. This CDR3 has 18 amino acids. The germline V gene has CDR1 GTSNPN and CDR2 SVGIG (reference sequence). CDR3 DNA sequence: TGTGCCTGGAGTAGGACAGGATTGAGGGGTCGAACGAACACTGAAGCTTTCTTT. This gives the protein CAWSRTGLRGRTNTEAFF.